A single sample is the source of the 15 T cell receptor beta chains below, sequenced in a study of blood T cell repertoires in COVID-19. Using immunoSEQ multiplex PCR, the repertoire was profiled, and TCRdb retains in-frame clones only, with some absent. The sample lists 200,000 to 300,000 clones, 88% occurring once. Sequenced input: peripheral blood. These TCRs come from a human donor in a cohort sampled during active COVID-19.

The V call is TRBV4-3, the J call TRBJ2-5; the D gene is possibly TRBD2 (5 bases). This CDR3 has 14 residues. Trimming stripped 1 base from V and 2 bases from J, with 8 bases between. The germline V gene encodes CDR1 LGHNA and CDR2 YSLEER. The CDR3 region has the DNA TGCGCCAGCAGCCAAGGGGAGACACAAGAGACCCAGTACTTC. This codes for CASSQGETQETQYF.

The rearrangement links TRBV25-1 to TRBJ1-2; 11 nucleotides match TRBD1. V trimming: 2 bases; J trimming: 3 bases; junction bases outside the gene matches: 2. CDR3 length: 15 amino acids. Germline CDR1 reads MGHDK; CDR2 reads SYGVNS. The CDR3 spells CASSERTGGYYGYTF. The CDR3 bases are TGTGCCAGCAGTGAAAGGACAGGGGGCTACTATGGCTACACCTTC.

V is TRBV27 and J is TRBJ1-2, with D tentatively TRBD1 (5 bases). Trimming took 3 bases from V and 7 from J, leaving 15 bases between them. Germline V lookup: CDR1 MNHEY, CDR2 SMNVEV (reference sequence). The CDR3 runs 14 residues. CDR3 amino acids: CASSFAGRQRGYTF. The CDR3 region has the DNA TGTGCCAGCAGTTTTGCAGGGAGGCAGCGTGGCTACACCTTC.

The V gene is TRBV12-3 or TRBV12-4, the J gene TRBJ2-7; no clear D gene. This CDR3 is built from 11 residues. V was cut by 5 bases and J by 3 bases, with 5 bases left in between. CDR3 protein: CASSPNYEQYF. The CDR3 DNA sequence: TGTGCCAGCAGTCCCAACTACGAGCAGTACTTC.

This clone was counted a few times. This chain connects TRBV19 to TRBJ2-7; 7 nucleotides align to TRBD1. The CDR3 runs 16 residues. V was clipped by 4 bases and J by 3 bases; unmatched bases: 12. CDR1 and CDR2 from the germline V gene are LNHDA and SQIVND (reference sequence). This CDR3 reads CASSTTTGSGVYEQYF. CDR3 nucleotides: TGTGCCAGTAGTACCACGACAGGGTCCGGCGTCTACGAGCAGTACTTC.

The gene calls are TRBV19 and TRBJ1-6; no clear D gene. Trimming removed 0 bases at V and 7 bases at J, with 16 bases between. The CDR3 runs to 17 residues. CDR1 and CDR2 (germline): LNHDA, SQIVND (reference sequence). The CDR3 DNA is TGTGCCAGTAGTATAGATCGAAGGCGGAAGTTGAATTCACCCCTCCACTTT. It translates to CASSIDRRRKLNSPLHF.

As to this clone: This sample includes further DNA sequences coding for the same CDR3. The chain is built from TRBV4-3 and TRBJ2-7; D is uncertain. The CDR3 is 13 amino acids. Germline V gene sequence: CDR1 LGHNA, CDR2 YSLEER. The V and J ends lost 1 base and 4 bases respectively, with 8 bases between them. CDR3 loop: CASSQVLGYEQYF. The CDR3 DNA reads as TGCGCCAGCAGCCAAGTGCTAGGATACGAGCAGTACTTC.

This chain uses TRBV5-1 with TRBJ2-5, with TRBD2 identical over 8 bases. The V segment lost 4 bases and the J segment 9 bases; nucleotides outside the gene matches: 11. CDR1 and CDR2 from the germline V gene are SGHRS and YFSETQ. This CDR3 is built from 14 residues. The CDR3 loop reads CASSGTRLRESQYF. The CDR3 DNA sequence: TGCGCCAGCAGCGGGACTAGGTTGAGGGAGTCCCAGTACTTC.

This chain joins TRBV5-4 and TRBJ2-3, with 14 nucleotides matching TRBD2. The germline CDR1 and CDR2 sequences are SGHNT and YYREEE (reference sequence). The CDR3 is 16 amino acids. V shed 2 bases, J shed 6 bases, and the junction held 5 bases outside the gene matches. Here the CDR3 DNA reads TGTGCCAGCAGCTTCCGGACTAGCGGGAGGTGGGATACGCAGTATTTT. It yields the protein CASSFRTSGRWDTQYF.

The chain couples TRBV18 to TRBJ1-1, with D possibly matching TRBD1 (6 bases). The CDR3 extends over 15 amino acids. V was cut by 4 bases and J by 2 bases, with 14 bases left in between. Germline CDR1 is KGHSH and CDR2 is LQKENI. CDR3 residues: CASSRWTEANTEAFF. CDR3 DNA: TGTGCCAGCTCACGTTGGACAGAAGCTAACACTGAAGCTTTCTTT.

The chain couples TRBV9 to TRBJ2-5; tentative D call: TRBD1 (6 bases). The CDR3 is 15 residues long. Germline assignment: CDR1 SGDLS and CDR2 YYNGEE. Trimming left V 3 bases short and J 2 bases short, with 14 bases between. This chain's CDR3 is CASSGYRAWQETQYF. The CDR3 nucleotides are TGTGCCAGCAGCGGATACAGGGCTTGGCAAGAGACCCAGTACTTC.

This rearrangement joins TRBV7-9 to TRBJ1-1; no clear D gene. This CDR3 comprises 15 residues. Deletions cut 5 bases from V and 7 bases from J, with 20 bases between. Germline CDR1 reads SEHNR; CDR2 reads FQNEAQ (reference sequence). The CDR3 nucleotides are TGTGCCAGCAGCCCGCGGGGTAACAAGGGCAATGAAGCTTTCTTT. Its translation: CASSPRGNKGNEAFF.

The chain is built from TRBV6-5 and TRBJ2-7, with D uncertain. The CDR3 length is 14 residues. The V end was cut by 2 bases, the J end by 4 bases, with 12 bases between. Per the germline V gene, CDR1 is MNHEY and CDR2 is SVGAGI. The CDR3 DNA reads as TGTGCCAGCAGTTACCGAACCGGGTTTTACGAGCAGTACTTC. This codes for CASSYRTGFYEQYF.

V is TRBV27 and J is TRBJ1-2; D unclear. The CDR3 extends over 15 amino acids. Germline CDR1 MNHEY, CDR2 SMNVEV (reference sequence). The V gene lost 5 bases and the J gene lost 1 base, with 14 bases spanning the gap. CDR3 DNA: TGTGCCAGCAGTGGGCCTGAGTCCTTTAACTATGGCTACACCTTC. Translation gives CASSGPESFNYGYTF.

As concerns this clone: Other DNA sequences within the sample encode an identical CDR3. The chain links TRBV7-2 to TRBJ1-6, with 7 bases fitting TRBD1. V trimming: 5 bases; J trimming: 6 bases; junction bases outside the gene matches: 7. Germline loops: CDR1 SGHTA, CDR2 FQGNSA. The CDR3 spans 15 residues. The CDR3 region is CASSPRQGSNSPLHF. DNA for the CDR3: TGTGCCAGCAGCCCGCGACAGGGAAGTAATTCACCCCTCCACTTT.